This T cell receptor (beta chain) was identified during a study of blood T cell repertoires in COVID-19. Study-level background: COVID-19 samples from acute and convalescent phases originated in the United States, Italy and Spain. The cDNA or gDNA used as material had been derived from T cells, B-cell-depleted T cells, or PBMCs.

The assay was immunoSEQ multiplex PCR, and TCRdb's table has in-frame clones only and misses some. The sample records around 250,000 clones, approximately 84% being singletons. V was clipped by 3 bases and J by 6 bases, with 10 bases between them. This CDR3 has 13 amino acids. Looked up from germline, CDR1 is SGHRS and CDR2 is YFSETQ. Those enrolled, adults aged about 18 to 95 years, came from about two dozen US areas. Grouping used clinical history reported by participants in a survey and questionnaire. This receptor was obtained from a man between 35 and 55 years old who had recovered from COVID-19. What was sequenced was PBMCs or T cells enriched from blood (not recorded which). The chain has TRBV5-1 and TRBJ1-3; D ambiguous. The CDR3 sequence is CASSYSGENTIYF. CDR3 bases: TGCGCCAGCAGCTACTCTGGTGAAAACACCATATATTTT.